This section outlines one TCR beta chain sequence together with its context. This entry comes from a study of blood T cell repertoires in COVID-19. Background on the study: Samples came from the United States, Italy and Spain, spanning acute and convalescent COVID-19. Sources were T cells, B-cell-depleted T cells, or PBMCs; the material itself was cDNA or gDNA.

With 4 bases clipped from V and 4 bases from J, the junction kept 7 bases outside the gene matches. Germline CDR1 SGHRS, CDR2 YFSETQ. This CDR3 is built from 15 residues. In the original processing: Reference gene primer amplification gave nucleated cell count estimates. The protocol was immunoSEQ multiplex PCR, while the TCRdb copy is restricted to in-frame clones and leaves out a portion. Clone size and V and J calls were adopted from that table, with D and trimming inferred from the DNA. The sample shows around 170,000 clones, roughly 90% of them seen only once. The chain joins TRBV5-1 to TRBJ2-2; TRBD1 agrees at 7 bases. Sequencing used peripheral blood. This TCR derives from a man between 60 and 75 years old with acute or convalescent COVID-19. CDR3 bases: TGCGCCAGCAGCACCAGCTCAGGGGGCACCGGGGAGCTGTTTTTT. This encodes CASSTSSGGTGELFF.